A selection of T cell receptor beta chains follows, all from one sample in a study of blood T cell repertoires in COVID-19. Libraries were prepared by immunoSEQ multiplex PCR; TCRdb keeps only in-frame clonotypes and omits some of them. The sample shows about 120,000 clones, over 60% of them seen only once. Sequenced: peripheral blood. These receptors were obtained from a man aged 40-49 years with active or convalescent COVID-19. The CDR3 runs from the conserved cysteine through the conserved F or W. Each record gives: J gene, clone size, V gene, D gene, CDR3 protein, CDR3 DNA. The D gene is left open where the match is weak. Clone size, where shown, is once, few, many, or a class for clones that have expanded.

J gene: TRBJ2-5
clone size: NA
V gene: TRBV24-1
D gene: TRBD1
CDR3 protein: CATSDLAQGARQETQYF
CDR3 DNA: TGTGCCACCAGTGATTTGGCACAGGGGGCTCGCCAAGAGACCCAGTACTTC

J gene: TRBJ2-5
clone size: NA
V gene: TRBV5-1
D gene: TRBD1
CDR3 protein: CASSLGQGEETQYF
CDR3 DNA: TGCGCCAGCAGCTTGGGACAGGGGGAAGAGACCCAGTACTTC

J gene: TRBJ1-2
clone size: NA
V gene: TRBV6-5
D gene: NA
CDR3 protein: CATTAGTTPYGYTF
CDR3 DNA: TGTGCCACCACCGCAGGAACCACTCCCTATGGCTACACCTTC

J gene: TRBJ2-7
clone size: few
V gene: TRBV12-3/TRBV12-4
D gene: NA
CDR3 protein: CASRPGGTYEQYF
CDR3 DNA: TGTGCCAGCAGGCCCGGGGGAACCTACGAGCAGTACTTC

J gene: TRBJ2-1
clone size: NA
V gene: TRBV9
D gene: TRBD1
CDR3 protein: CASSVPETGGSEQFF
CDR3 DNA: TGTGCCAGCAGCGTACCTGAGACAGGGGGCAGTGAGCAGTTCTTC

J gene: TRBJ1-1
clone size: NA
V gene: TRBV6-2/TRBV6-3
D gene: NA
CDR3 protein: CASSYSRQATEAFF
CDR3 DNA: TGTGCCAGCAGTTACTCGAGACAGGCCACTGAAGCTTTCTTT

J gene: TRBJ2-1
clone size: NA
V gene: TRBV7-9
D gene: TRBD2
CDR3 protein: CASSLEGRGYNEQFF
CDR3 DNA: TGTGCCAGCAGCTTAGAAGGGAGGGGCTACAATGAGCAGTTCTTC

J gene: TRBJ1-5
clone size: NA
V gene: TRBV27
D gene: NA
CDR3 protein: CASSSNIAYQPQHF
CDR3 DNA: TGTGCCAGCAGTTCCAACATCGCCTATCAGCCCCAGCATTTT

J gene: TRBJ2-3
clone size: NA
V gene: TRBV4-1
D gene: NA
CDR3 protein: CASSQLGPLAQYF
CDR3 DNA: TGCGCCAGCAGCCAACTGGGCCCACTGGCGCAGTATTTT

J gene: TRBJ1-4
clone size: once
V gene: TRBV19
D gene: TRBD1
CDR3 protein: CASSSRDRINEKLFF
CDR3 DNA: TGTGCCAGTAGTTCAAGGGACAGGATTAATGAAAAACTGTTTTTT

J gene: TRBJ1-4
clone size: NA
V gene: TRBV6-5
D gene: NA
CDR3 protein: CASSPRTVNEKLFF
CDR3 DNA: TGTGCCAGCAGTCCCCGGACAGTCAATGAAAAACTGTTTTTT

J gene: TRBJ2-2
clone size: once
V gene: TRBV15
D gene: TRBD1
CDR3 protein: CATSIQIPGGANTGELFF
CDR3 DNA: TGTGCCACCAGCATCCAAATTCCAGGGGGAGCGAACACCGGGGAGCTGTTTTTT

J gene: TRBJ2-1
clone size: NA
V gene: TRBV2
D gene: TRBD2
CDR3 protein: CASSGPGLAGGNEQFF
CDR3 DNA: TGTGCCAGCAGTGGACCTGGGCTAGCGGGGGGAAATGAGCAGTTCTTC

J gene: TRBJ2-3
clone size: NA
V gene: TRBV27
D gene: NA
CDR3 protein: CASSAGLTDTQYF
CDR3 DNA: TGTGCCAGCAGTGCGGGGCTCACAGATACGCAGTATTTT

J gene: TRBJ2-1
clone size: NA
V gene: TRBV11-2
D gene: TRBD2
CDR3 protein: CASSLDLAGGAYNEQFF
CDR3 DNA: TGTGCCAGCAGCTTAGATCTGGCGGGGGGGGCCTACAATGAGCAGTTCTTC

J gene: TRBJ1-2
clone size: NA
V gene: TRBV5-6
D gene: NA
CDR3 protein: CASRSGVDYTF
CDR3 DNA: TGTGCCAGCAGGTCCGGGGTGGACTACACCTTC

J gene: TRBJ2-5
clone size: NA
V gene: TRBV11-3
D gene: TRBD2
CDR3 protein: CASSRSLAGGYQETQYF
CDR3 DNA: TGTGCCAGCAGCCGATCTTTAGCGGGGGGATACCAAGAGACCCAGTACTTC

J gene: TRBJ2-2
clone size: NA
V gene: TRBV9
D gene: TRBD1
CDR3 protein: CASSGGQGPGTGELFF
CDR3 DNA: TGTGCCAGCAGCGGCGGACAGGGACCTGGCACCGGGGAGCTGTTTTTT

J gene: TRBJ1-2
clone size: once
V gene: TRBV5-1
D gene: NA
CDR3 protein: CASSPGATGYTF
CDR3 DNA: TGCGCCAGCAGCCCAGGGGCTACGGGCTACACCTTC

J gene: TRBJ1-2
clone size: NA
V gene: TRBV2
D gene: NA
CDR3 protein: CASSVHSQDGYTF
CDR3 DNA: TGTGCCAGCAGTGTGCACTCACAGGATGGCTACACCTTC

J gene: TRBJ1-2
clone size: NA
V gene: TRBV5-1
D gene: TRBD1
CDR3 protein: CASRDRTGISGYTF
CDR3 DNA: TGCGCCAGCAGAGATCGGACAGGGATCTCTGGCTACACCTTC

J gene: TRBJ2-7
clone size: NA
V gene: TRBV15
D gene: NA
CDR3 protein: CATSSLAAEQYF
CDR3 DNA: TGTGCCACCAGCAGCTTAGCGGCCGAGCAGTACTTC

J gene: TRBJ2-2
clone size: NA
V gene: TRBV6-6
D gene: TRBD2
CDR3 protein: CASSQSGGGVGELFF
CDR3 DNA: TGTGCCAGCAGTCAGAGCGGGGGGGGAGTCGGGGAGCTGTTTTTT

J gene: TRBJ2-7
clone size: once
V gene: TRBV7-9
D gene: TRBD1
CDR3 protein: CASSPTGGYEQYF
CDR3 DNA: TGTGCCAGCAGTCCCACAGGGGGGTACGAGCAGTACTTC

J gene: TRBJ1-1
clone size: few
V gene: TRBV18
D gene: NA
CDR3 protein: CASSPPGLTEAFF
CDR3 DNA: TGTGCCAGCTCACCCCCGGGACTAACTGAAGCTTTCTTT

J gene: TRBJ2-1
clone size: NA
V gene: TRBV4-1
D gene: TRBD2
CDR3 protein: CASSRQLSGRTPRVDEQFF
CDR3 DNA: TGCGCCAGCAGCCGACAACTTAGCGGGAGGACCCCACGTGTGGATGAGCAGTTCTTC

J gene: TRBJ1-2
clone size: few
V gene: TRBV28
D gene: NA
CDR3 protein: CASSTAEGYTF
CDR3 DNA: TGTGCCAGCAGTACTGCCGAAGGCTACACCTTC

J gene: TRBJ2-1
clone size: few
V gene: TRBV19
D gene: TRBD1
CDR3 protein: CASSWTGGSYNEQFF
CDR3 DNA: TGTGCCAGTAGTTGGACAGGGGGCTCCTACAATGAGCAGTTCTTC

J gene: TRBJ2-5
clone size: NA
V gene: TRBV10-3
D gene: NA
CDR3 protein: CATAGDQETQYF
CDR3 DNA: TGTGCCACCGCGGGTGACCAAGAGACCCAGTACTTC

J gene: TRBJ1-2
clone size: few
V gene: TRBV2
D gene: TRBD1
CDR3 protein: CASSEQGAEGYTF
CDR3 DNA: TGTGCCAGCAGTGAACAGGGGGCGGAAGGCTACACCTTC

J gene: TRBJ2-1
clone size: once
V gene: TRBV13
D gene: TRBD1
CDR3 protein: CASSSVGTGGTMGYNEQFF
CDR3 DNA: TGTGCCAGCAGCTCGGTTGGGACAGGGGGGACTATGGGCTACAATGAGCAGTTCTTC

J gene: TRBJ2-7
clone size: NA
V gene: TRBV21-1
D gene: NA
CDR3 protein: CASSKELAGAEEQYF
CDR3 DNA: TGTGCCAGCAGCAAAGAACTAGCGGGAGCTGAAGAGCAGTACTTC

J gene: TRBJ1-1
clone size: NA
V gene: TRBV6-1
D gene: NA
CDR3 protein: CASSESTIGEAFF
CDR3 DNA: TGTGCCAGCAGTGAAAGTACTATCGGTGAAGCTTTCTTT

J gene: TRBJ1-2
clone size: NA
V gene: TRBV11-3
D gene: TRBD1
CDR3 protein: CASSPRQGGYTF
CDR3 DNA: TGTGCCAGCAGCCCCCGACAGGGTGGCTACACCTTC

J gene: TRBJ2-1
clone size: few
V gene: TRBV7-2
D gene: TRBD1
CDR3 protein: CASSFPGQGNEQFF
CDR3 DNA: TGTGCCAGCAGCTTCCCGGGACAGGGCAATGAGCAGTTCTTC

J gene: TRBJ2-7
clone size: NA
V gene: TRBV9
D gene: TRBD2
CDR3 protein: CASSVGREGSYEQYF
CDR3 DNA: TGTGCCAGCAGCGTAGGGCGGGAGGGCTCCTACGAGCAGTACTTC

J gene: TRBJ2-3
clone size: NA
V gene: TRBV7-6
D gene: TRBD2
CDR3 protein: CASSTGLAGVTDTQYF
CDR3 DNA: TGTGCCAGCAGCACGGGACTAGCGGGAGTCACAGATACGCAGTATTTT

J gene: TRBJ2-1
clone size: NA
V gene: TRBV15
D gene: TRBD1
CDR3 protein: CATSREPGKGQDFNEQFF
CDR3 DNA: TGTGCCACCAGCAGAGAGCCGGGCAAGGGACAGGACTTCAATGAGCAGTTCTTC

J gene: TRBJ2-1
clone size: NA
V gene: TRBV5-4
D gene: TRBD1
CDR3 protein: CASSFDRVREQFF
CDR3 DNA: TGTGCCAGCAGCTTTGACAGGGTGAGGGAGCAGTTCTTC

J gene: TRBJ1-6
clone size: NA
V gene: TRBV2
D gene: TRBD1
CDR3 protein: CASNLRGNSPLHF
CDR3 DNA: TGTGCCAGCAATCTCAGGGGGAATTCACCCCTCCACTTT

J gene: TRBJ1-5
clone size: NA
V gene: TRBV7-6
D gene: TRBD1
CDR3 protein: CASSLGQGVRQPQHF
CDR3 DNA: TGTGCCAGCAGCTTAGGACAGGGGGTAAGACAGCCCCAGCATTTT

J gene: TRBJ1-1
clone size: NA
V gene: TRBV28
D gene: NA
CDR3 protein: CASRRGTEAFF
CDR3 DNA: TGTGCCAGCCGTCGGGGGACTGAAGCTTTCTTT

J gene: TRBJ1-1
clone size: NA
V gene: TRBV7-2
D gene: TRBD1
CDR3 protein: CASSTRTGRAFF
CDR3 DNA: TGTGCCAGCAGCACCAGGACAGGGCGGGCTTTCTTT

J gene: TRBJ2-1
clone size: NA
V gene: TRBV5-6
D gene: TRBD1
CDR3 protein: CASSPRQGRYYNEQFF
CDR3 DNA: TGTGCCAGCAGCCCCAGACAGGGCCGTTACTACAATGAGCAGTTCTTC

J gene: TRBJ2-1
clone size: NA
V gene: TRBV5-5
D gene: TRBD1
CDR3 protein: CASSLVGGQVYNEQFF
CDR3 DNA: TGTGCCAGCAGCTTGGTAGGGGGCCAGGTCTACAATGAGCAGTTCTTC

J gene: TRBJ2-2
clone size: NA
V gene: TRBV2
D gene: TRBD1
CDR3 protein: CASKRQGENTGELFF
CDR3 DNA: TGTGCCAGCAAGAGACAGGGCGAGAACACCGGGGAGCTGTTTTTT

J gene: TRBJ1-2
clone size: NA
V gene: TRBV30
D gene: NA
CDR3 protein: CASERFTAGNYGYTF
CDR3 DNA: TGTGCCTCTGAGCGGTTCACAGCAGGAAACTATGGCTACACCTTC

J gene: TRBJ2-7
clone size: NA
V gene: TRBV4-1
D gene: NA
CDR3 protein: CASSQPVPRSEQYF
CDR3 DNA: TGCGCCAGCAGCCAACCTGTACCTCGGAGCGAGCAGTACTTC

J gene: TRBJ2-3
clone size: NA
V gene: TRBV18
D gene: NA
CDR3 protein: CASSPVSGPSTDTQYF
CDR3 DNA: TGTGCCAGCTCACCAGTATCAGGGCCTAGCACAGATACGCAGTATTTT

J gene: TRBJ2-7
clone size: NA
V gene: TRBV9
D gene: TRBD1
CDR3 protein: CASSVGQGSGEQYF
CDR3 DNA: TGTGCCAGCAGCGTAGGACAGGGAAGTGGCGAGCAGTACTTC

J gene: TRBJ2-2
clone size: NA
V gene: TRBV4-1
D gene: NA
CDR3 protein: CASSQGTPGQLLGTGELFF
CDR3 DNA: TGCGCCAGCAGCCAAGGTACCCCGGGACAACTGTTAGGCACCGGGGAGCTGTTTTTT

J gene: TRBJ1-4
clone size: NA
V gene: TRBV7-2
D gene: NA
CDR3 protein: CASSRTDREKLFF
CDR3 DNA: TGTGCCAGCAGCCGGACAGATCGGGAAAAACTGTTTTTT

J gene: TRBJ2-1
clone size: NA
V gene: TRBV19
D gene: NA
CDR3 protein: CASSTQTNGEQFF
CDR3 DNA: TGTGCCAGTAGTACGCAGACTAACGGCGAGCAGTTCTTC

J gene: TRBJ2-7
clone size: NA
V gene: TRBV3-1/TRBV3-2
D gene: TRBD1
CDR3 protein: CASSQGLGTGPREQYF
CDR3 DNA: TGTGCCAGCAGCCAAGGCCTCGGGACAGGCCCTCGCGAGCAGTACTTC

J gene: TRBJ1-4
clone size: NA
V gene: TRBV27
D gene: TRBD1
CDR3 protein: CASSLTGQALGEKLFF
CDR3 DNA: TGTGCCAGCAGTTTAACCGGACAGGCCCTGGGGGAAAAACTGTTTTTT

J gene: TRBJ2-5
clone size: NA
V gene: TRBV12-5
D gene: TRBD1
CDR3 protein: CASAADRGETQYF
CDR3 DNA: TGTGCTAGTGCCGCAGACAGGGGAGAGACCCAGTACTTC

J gene: TRBJ1-6
clone size: once
V gene: TRBV4-3
D gene: NA
CDR3 protein: CASSQVEGRSPLHF
CDR3 DNA: TGCGCCAGCAGCCAAGTGGAGGGGCGCTCACCCCTCCACTTT